The T cell receptor beta chain under discussion was sequenced for a study of beta chain features in type 1 diabetes. Whole-study findings and limits: TCRB CDR3 length was moderately but significantly reduced in all four CD4+ subsets of Type 1 diabetes patients.

A word on this clone: Its antigen is as yet unknown.

Expressed TCRB transcripts were sequenced because the isolated RNA had all been reverse transcribed beforehand. Sequenced by immunoSEQ multiplex PCR; TCRdb stores in-frame clones only, minus some. In the table there are approximately 260,000 clones, around 24% of which are singletons. The CDR3 has 14 amino acids. Per germline, CDR1 SQVTM and CDR2 ANQGSEA. Trimming removed 4 bases at V and 2 bases at J, with 12 bases between. The receptor comes from a woman aged 30 to 39 with type 1 diabetes. Sequenced material: naive CD4+ T cells from blood. The V and J genes are TRBV29-1 and TRBJ2-1; a weak D match, TRBD2 (5 bases). In nucleotides, the CDR3 is TGCAGCGTTGCGGGGAGTAGTACCTACAATGAGCAGTTCTTC. Translating it yields CSVAGSSTYNEQFF.